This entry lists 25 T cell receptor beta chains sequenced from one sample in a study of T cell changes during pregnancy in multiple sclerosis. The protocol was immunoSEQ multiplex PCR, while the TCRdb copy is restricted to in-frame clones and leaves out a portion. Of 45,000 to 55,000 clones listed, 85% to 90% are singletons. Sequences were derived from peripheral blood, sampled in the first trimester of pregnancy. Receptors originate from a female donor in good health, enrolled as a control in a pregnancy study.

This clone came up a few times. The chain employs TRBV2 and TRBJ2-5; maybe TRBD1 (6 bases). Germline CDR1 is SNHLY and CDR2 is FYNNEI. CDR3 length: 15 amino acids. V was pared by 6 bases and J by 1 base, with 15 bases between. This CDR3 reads CASSASLDSQETQYF. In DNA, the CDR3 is TGTGCCAGCAGCGCCAGCCTGGACAGCCAAGAGACCCAGTACTTC.

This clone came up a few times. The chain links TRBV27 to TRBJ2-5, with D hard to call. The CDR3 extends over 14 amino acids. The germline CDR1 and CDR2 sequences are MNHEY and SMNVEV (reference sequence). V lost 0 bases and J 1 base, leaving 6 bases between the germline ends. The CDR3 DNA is TGTGCCAGCAGTTTATCCCCCCTCCAAGAGACCCAGTACTTC. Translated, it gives CASSLSPLQETQYF.

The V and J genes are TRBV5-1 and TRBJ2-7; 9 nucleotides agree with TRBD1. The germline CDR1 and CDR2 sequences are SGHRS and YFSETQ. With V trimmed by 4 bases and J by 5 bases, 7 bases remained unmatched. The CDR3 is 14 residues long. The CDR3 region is CASSLGQGNDEQYF. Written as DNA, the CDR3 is TGCGCCAGCAGCCTGGGACAGGGTAACGACGAGCAGTACTTC. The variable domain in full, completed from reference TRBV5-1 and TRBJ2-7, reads KAGVTQTPRYLIKTRGQQVTLSCSPISGHRSVSWYQQTPGQGLQFLFEYFSETQRNKGNFPGRFSGRQFSNSRSEMNVSTLELGDSALYLCASSLGQGNDEQYFGPGTRLTVT.

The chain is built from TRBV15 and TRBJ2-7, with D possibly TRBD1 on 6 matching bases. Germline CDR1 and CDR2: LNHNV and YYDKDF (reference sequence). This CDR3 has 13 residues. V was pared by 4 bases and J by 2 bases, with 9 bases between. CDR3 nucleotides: TGTGCCACCAGCACCGGGACAACCTACGAGCAGTACTTC. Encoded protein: CATSTGTTYEQYF.

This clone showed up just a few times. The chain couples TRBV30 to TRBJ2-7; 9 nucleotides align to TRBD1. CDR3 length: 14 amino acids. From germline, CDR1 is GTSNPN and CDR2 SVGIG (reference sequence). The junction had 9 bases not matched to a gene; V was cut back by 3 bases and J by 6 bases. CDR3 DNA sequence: TGTGCCTGGAGGGTAGGGACAGGGAGTGGCGAGCAGTACTTC. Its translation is CAWRVGTGSGEQYF.

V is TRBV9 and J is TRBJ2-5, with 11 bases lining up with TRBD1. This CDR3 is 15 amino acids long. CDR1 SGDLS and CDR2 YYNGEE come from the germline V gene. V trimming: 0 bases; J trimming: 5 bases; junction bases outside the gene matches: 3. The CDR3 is CASSVAGTGGETQYF. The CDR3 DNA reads TGTGCCAGCAGCGTAGCCGGGACAGGGGGGGAGACCCAGTACTTC. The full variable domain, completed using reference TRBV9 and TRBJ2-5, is DSGVTQTPKHLITATGQRVTLRCSPRSGDLSVYWYQQSLDQGLQFLIQYYNGEERAKGNILERFSAQQFPDLHSELNLSSLELGDSALYFCASSVAGTGGETQYFGPGTRLLVL.

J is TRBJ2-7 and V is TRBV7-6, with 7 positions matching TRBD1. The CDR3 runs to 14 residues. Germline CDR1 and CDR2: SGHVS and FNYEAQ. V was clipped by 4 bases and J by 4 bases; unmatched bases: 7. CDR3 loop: CASSSGTAEYEQYF. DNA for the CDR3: TGTGCCAGCAGCTCCGGGACAGCCGAATACGAGCAGTACTTC.

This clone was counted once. The CDR3 protein is CASSSTFRGSYEQYF. As DNA, the CDR3 is TGCGCCAGCAGCTCGACATTTCGGGGTTCCTACGAGCAGTACTTC. The rearrangement uses TRBV5-1 and TRBJ2-7, with D possibly matching TRBD2 (5 bases). This CDR3 region has 15 residues. Germline V gene lookup returns CDR1 SGHRS and CDR2 YFSETQ. V was pared by 3 bases and J by 1 base, with 14 bases between. Full variable domain (missing parts from reference TRBV5-1 and TRBJ2-7): KAGVTQTPRYLIKTRGQQVTLSCSPISGHRSVSWYQQTPGQGLQFLFEYFSETQRNKGNFPGRFSGRQFSNSRSEMNVSTLELGDSALYLCASSSTFRGSYEQYFGPGTRLTVT.

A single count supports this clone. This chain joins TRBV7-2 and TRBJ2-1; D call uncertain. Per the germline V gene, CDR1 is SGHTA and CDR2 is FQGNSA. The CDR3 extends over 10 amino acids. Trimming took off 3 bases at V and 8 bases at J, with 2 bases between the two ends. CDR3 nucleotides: TGTGCCAGCAGCTTCGATGAGCAGTTCTTC. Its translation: CASSFDEQFF.

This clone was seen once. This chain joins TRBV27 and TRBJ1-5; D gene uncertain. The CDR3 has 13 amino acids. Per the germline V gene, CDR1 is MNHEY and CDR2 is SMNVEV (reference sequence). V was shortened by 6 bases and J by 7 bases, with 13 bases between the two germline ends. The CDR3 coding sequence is TGTGCCAGCAGCTTAACCCTCGGGCAGCCCCAGCATTTT. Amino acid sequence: CASSLTLGQPQHF.

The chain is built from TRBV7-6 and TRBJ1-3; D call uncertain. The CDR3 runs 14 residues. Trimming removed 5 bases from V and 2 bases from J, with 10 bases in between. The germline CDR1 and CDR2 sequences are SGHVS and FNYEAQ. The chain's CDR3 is CASSPRTAGNTIYF. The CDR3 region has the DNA TGTGCCAGCAGCCCCCGGACTGCTGGAAACACCATATATTTT.

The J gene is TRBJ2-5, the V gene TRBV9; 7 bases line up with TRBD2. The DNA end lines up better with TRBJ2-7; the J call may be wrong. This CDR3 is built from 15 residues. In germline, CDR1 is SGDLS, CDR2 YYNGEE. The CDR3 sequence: CASSVGGTASYEQYF. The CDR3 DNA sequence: TGTGCCAGCAGCGTGGGGGGGACCGCCTCCTACGAGCAGTACTTC.

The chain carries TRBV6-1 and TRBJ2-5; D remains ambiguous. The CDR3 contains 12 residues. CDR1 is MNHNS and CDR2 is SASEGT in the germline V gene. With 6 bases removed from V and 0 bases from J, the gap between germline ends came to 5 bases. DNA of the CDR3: TGTGCCAGCAGACAGTACCAAGAGACCCAGTACTTC. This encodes CASRQYQETQYF.

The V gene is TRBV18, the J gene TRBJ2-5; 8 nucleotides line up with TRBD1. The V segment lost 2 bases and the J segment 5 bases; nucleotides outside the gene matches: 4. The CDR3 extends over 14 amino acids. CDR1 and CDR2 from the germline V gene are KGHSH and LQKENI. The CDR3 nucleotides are TGTGCCAGCTCACCAGGACAGGGCGGGGAGACCCAGTACTTC. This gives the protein CASSPGQGGETQYF.

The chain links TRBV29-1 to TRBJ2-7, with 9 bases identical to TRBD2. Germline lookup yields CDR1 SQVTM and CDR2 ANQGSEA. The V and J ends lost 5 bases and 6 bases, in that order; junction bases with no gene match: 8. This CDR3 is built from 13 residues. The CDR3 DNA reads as TGCAGCGTTATAGCGGGAGTCGCTCGCGAGCAGTACTTC. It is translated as CSVIAGVAREQYF.

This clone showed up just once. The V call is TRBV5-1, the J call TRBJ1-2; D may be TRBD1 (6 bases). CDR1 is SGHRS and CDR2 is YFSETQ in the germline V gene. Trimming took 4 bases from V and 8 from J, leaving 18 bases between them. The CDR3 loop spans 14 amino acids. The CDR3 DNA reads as TGCGCCAGCAGCCCCGTCGCCGACAGGATCGGCTACACCTTC. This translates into CASSPVADRIGYTF.

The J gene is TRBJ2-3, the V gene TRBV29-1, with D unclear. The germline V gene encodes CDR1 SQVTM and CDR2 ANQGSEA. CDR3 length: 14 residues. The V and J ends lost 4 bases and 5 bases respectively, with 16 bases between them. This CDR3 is CSVGLPNLRDTQYF. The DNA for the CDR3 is TGCAGCGTTGGACTTCCTAATCTGCGAGATACGCAGTATTTT.

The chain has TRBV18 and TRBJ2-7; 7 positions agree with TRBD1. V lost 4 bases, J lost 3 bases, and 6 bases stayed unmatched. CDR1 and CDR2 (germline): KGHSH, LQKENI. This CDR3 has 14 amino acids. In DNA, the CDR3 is TGTGCCAGCTCACTAGGACAGGTGATCTACGAGCAGTACTTC. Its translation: CASSLGQVIYEQYF.

The chain's CDR3 is CASSSQGDRNLAKNIQYF. The CDR3 bases are TGTGCCAGCAGCTCACAAGGGGACAGAAATCTAGCCAAAAACATTCAGTACTTC. The V and J genes are TRBV5-4 and TRBJ2-4, with 7 bases that match TRBD1. The length of the CDR3 is 18 residues. The junction had 12 bases not matched to a gene; V was cut back by 3 bases and J by 0 bases. From germline, CDR1 is SGHNT and CDR2 YYREEE (reference sequence).

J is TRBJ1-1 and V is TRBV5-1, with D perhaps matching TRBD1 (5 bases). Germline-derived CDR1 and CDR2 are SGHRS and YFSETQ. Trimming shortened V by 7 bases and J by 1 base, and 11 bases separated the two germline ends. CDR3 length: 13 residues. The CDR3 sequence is CASSEGTNTEAFF. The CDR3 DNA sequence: TGCGCCAGCTCGGAGGGGACGAACACTGAAGCTTTCTTT.

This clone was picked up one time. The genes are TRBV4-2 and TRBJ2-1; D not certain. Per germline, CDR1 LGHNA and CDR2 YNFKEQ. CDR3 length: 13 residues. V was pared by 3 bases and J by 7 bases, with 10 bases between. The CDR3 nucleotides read TGTGCCAGCAGCCAGGGTGAGGAGAATGAGCAGTTCTTC. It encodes CASSQGEENEQFF.

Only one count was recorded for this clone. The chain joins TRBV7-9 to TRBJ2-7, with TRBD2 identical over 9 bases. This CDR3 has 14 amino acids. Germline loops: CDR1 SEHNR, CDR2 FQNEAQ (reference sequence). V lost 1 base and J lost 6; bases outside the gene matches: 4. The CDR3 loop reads CASSLVGTSSEQYF. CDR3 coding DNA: TGTGCCAGCAGCTTAGTTGGGACTAGCTCCGAGCAGTACTTC.

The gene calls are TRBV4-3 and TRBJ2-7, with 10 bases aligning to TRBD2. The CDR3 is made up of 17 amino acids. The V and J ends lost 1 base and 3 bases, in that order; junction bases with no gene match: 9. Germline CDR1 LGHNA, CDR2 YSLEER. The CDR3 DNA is TGCGCCAGCAGCCAAGGAGCGGGAGTAGCGGGAGGCTACGAGCAGTACTTC. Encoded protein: CASSQGAGVAGGYEQYF.

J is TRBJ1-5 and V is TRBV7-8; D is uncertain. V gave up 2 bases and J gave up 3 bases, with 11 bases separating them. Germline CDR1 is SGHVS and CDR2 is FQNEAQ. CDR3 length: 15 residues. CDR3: CASSLLGLVNQPQHF. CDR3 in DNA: TGTGCCAGCAGCTTACTGGGCTTAGTCAATCAGCCCCAGCATTTT.

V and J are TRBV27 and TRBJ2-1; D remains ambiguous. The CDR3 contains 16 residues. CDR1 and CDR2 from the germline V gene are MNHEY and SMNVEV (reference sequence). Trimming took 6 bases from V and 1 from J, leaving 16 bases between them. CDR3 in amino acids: CASSRSVSLSYNEQFF. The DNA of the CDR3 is TGTGCCAGCAGCCGTTCGGTCTCGCTTTCCTACAATGAGCAGTTCTTC.